This T cell receptor (beta chain) was documented in a study of shared clonotypes between healthy human individuals. V lost 0 bases and J lost 4, with 17 bases in between. This CDR3 is built from 17 residues. The V gene's germline CDR1 is LGHNA and CDR2 YSLEER. As defined, naive CD8 cells were CD45RO-negative and positively selected for CCR7, with terminally differentiated effector memory CD45RA+ cells excluded. Profiled with immunoSEQ multiplex PCR; TCRdb holds only in-frame clones, not every one. The data show more than 550,000 clones, under 95% seen once. This clone was picked up one time. The J gene is TRBJ2-3, the V gene TRBV4-3, with D maybe TRBD1 (5 bases). The receptor was isolated from a young man in good health. The sequencing input was naive CD8+ T cells sorted from blood. The CDR3 DNA sequence: TGCGCCAGCAGCCAAGATCAGCAGGGATCCAGTGCAGATACGCAGTATTTT. It translates to CASSQDQQGSSADTQYF.